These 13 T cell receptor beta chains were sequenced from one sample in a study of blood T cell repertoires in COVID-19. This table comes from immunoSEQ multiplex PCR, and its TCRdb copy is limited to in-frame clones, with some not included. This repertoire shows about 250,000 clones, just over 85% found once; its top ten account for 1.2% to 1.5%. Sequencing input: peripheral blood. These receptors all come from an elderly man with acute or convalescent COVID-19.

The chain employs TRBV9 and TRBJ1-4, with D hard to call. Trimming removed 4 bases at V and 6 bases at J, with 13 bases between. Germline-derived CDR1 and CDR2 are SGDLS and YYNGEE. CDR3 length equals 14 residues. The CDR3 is CASSLDWGDEKLFF. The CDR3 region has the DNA TGTGCCAGCAGCCTCGACTGGGGAGATGAAAAACTGTTTTTT.

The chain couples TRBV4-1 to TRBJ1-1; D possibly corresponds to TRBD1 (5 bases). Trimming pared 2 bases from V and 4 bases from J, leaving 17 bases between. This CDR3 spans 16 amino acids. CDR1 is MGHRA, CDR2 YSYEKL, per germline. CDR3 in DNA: TGCGCCAGCAGCCAATTCGCAGGGCTCCGGCGCACTGAAGCTTTCTTT. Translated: CASSQFAGLRRTEAFF.

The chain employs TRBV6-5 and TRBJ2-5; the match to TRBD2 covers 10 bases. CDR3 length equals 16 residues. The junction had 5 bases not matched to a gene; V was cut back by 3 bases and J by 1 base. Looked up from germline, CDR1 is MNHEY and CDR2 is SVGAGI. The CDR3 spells CASSYTGLAVQETQYF. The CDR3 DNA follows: TGTGCCAGCAGTTATACAGGACTAGCGGTCCAAGAGACCCAGTACTTC.

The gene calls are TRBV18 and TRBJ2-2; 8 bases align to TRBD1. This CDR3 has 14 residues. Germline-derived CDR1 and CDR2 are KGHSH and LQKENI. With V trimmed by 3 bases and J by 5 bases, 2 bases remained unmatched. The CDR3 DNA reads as TGTGCCAGCTCACCCGGACAGGGAACCGGGGAGCTGTTTTTT. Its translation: CASSPGQGTGELFF.

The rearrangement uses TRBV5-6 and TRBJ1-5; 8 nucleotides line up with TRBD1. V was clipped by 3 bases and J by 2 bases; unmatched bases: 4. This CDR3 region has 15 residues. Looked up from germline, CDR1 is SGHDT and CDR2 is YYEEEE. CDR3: CASSWQGARNQPQHF. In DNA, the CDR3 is TGTGCCAGCAGCTGGCAGGGGGCGCGCAATCAGCCCCAGCATTTT.

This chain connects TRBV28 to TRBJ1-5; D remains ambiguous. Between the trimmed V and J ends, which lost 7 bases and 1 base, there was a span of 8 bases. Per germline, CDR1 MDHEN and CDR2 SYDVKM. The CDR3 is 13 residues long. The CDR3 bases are TGTGCCAGCATAAATCTCAGCAATCAGCCCCAGCATTTT. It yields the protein CASINLSNQPQHF. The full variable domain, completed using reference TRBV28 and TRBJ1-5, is DVKVTQSSRYLVKRTGEKVFLECVQDMDHENMFWYRQDPGLGLRLIYFSYDVKMKEKGDIPEGYSVSREKKERFSLILESASTNQTSMYLCASINLSNQPQHFGDGTRLSIL.

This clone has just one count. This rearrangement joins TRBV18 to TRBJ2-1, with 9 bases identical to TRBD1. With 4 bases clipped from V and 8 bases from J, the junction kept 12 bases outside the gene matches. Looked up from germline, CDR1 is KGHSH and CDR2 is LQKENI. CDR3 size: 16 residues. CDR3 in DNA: TGTGCCAGCTCACGGGTTACAGGGGGCGTAATTGATGAGCAGTTCTTC. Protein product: CASSRVTGGVIDEQFF.

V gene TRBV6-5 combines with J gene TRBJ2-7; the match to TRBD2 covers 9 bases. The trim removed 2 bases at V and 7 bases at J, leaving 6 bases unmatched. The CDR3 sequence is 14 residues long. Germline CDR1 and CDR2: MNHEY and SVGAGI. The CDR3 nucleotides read TGTGCCAGCAGTTACCAGCGGGAGGTGGGGGAGCAGTACTTC. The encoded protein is CASSYQREVGEQYF.

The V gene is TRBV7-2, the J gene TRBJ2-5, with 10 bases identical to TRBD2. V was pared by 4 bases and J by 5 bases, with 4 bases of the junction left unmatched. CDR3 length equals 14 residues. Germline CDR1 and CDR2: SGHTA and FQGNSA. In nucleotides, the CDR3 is TGTGCCAGCAGCTCGACTAGCGGGTATGAGACCCAGTACTTC. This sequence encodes CASSSTSGYETQYF. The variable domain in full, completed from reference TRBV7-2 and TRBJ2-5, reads GAGVSQSPSNKVTEKGKDVELRCDPISGHTALYWYRQSLGQGLEFLIYFQGNSAPDKSGLPSDRFSAERTGGSVSTLTIQRTQQEDSAVYLCASSSTSGYETQYFGPGTRLLVL.

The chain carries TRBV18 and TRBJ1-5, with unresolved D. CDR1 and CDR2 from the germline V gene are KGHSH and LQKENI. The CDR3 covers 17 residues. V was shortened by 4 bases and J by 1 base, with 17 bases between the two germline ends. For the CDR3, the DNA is TGTGCCAGCTCACGCGAATTGCCGGCAGCGAGCAATCAGCCCCAGCATTTT. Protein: CASSRELPAASNQPQHF.

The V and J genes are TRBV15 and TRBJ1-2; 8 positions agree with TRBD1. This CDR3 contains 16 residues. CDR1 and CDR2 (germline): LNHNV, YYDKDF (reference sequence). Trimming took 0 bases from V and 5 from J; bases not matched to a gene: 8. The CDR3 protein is CATSRDWQGAGYGYTF. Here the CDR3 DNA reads TGTGCCACCAGCAGAGATTGGCAGGGGGCGGGATATGGCTACACCTTC.

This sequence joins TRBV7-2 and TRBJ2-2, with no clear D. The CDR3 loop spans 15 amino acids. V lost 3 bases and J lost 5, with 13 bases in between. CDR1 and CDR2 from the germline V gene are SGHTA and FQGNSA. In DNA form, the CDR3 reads TGTGCCAGCAGCTTCAACCCCCCGGGTACCGGGGAGCTGTTTTTT. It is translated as CASSFNPPGTGELFF.

The CDR3 spells CASSLAGLTEAFF. The CDR3 bases are TGTGCCAGCAGCTTGGCGGGGCTGACTGAAGCTTTCTTT. This chain uses TRBV7-9 with TRBJ1-1; possible D gene TRBD1, 5 bases. CDR1 and CDR2 (germline): SEHNR, FQNEAQ (reference sequence). V dropped 3 bases and J dropped 5 bases, with 10 bases sitting between them. The length of the CDR3 is 13 residues. Looking up the rest from reference TRBV7-9 and TRBJ1-1 gives the full variable domain: DTGVSQNPRHKITKRGQNVTFRCDPISEHNRLYWYRQTLGQGPEFLTYFQNEAQLEKSRLLSDRFSAERPKGSFSTLEIQRTEQGDSAMYLCASSLAGLTEAFFGQGTRLTVV.